One and the same sample provided the 20 T cell receptor beta chains below, sequenced in a study. TCRdb analysed the 5' RACE reads with MiXCR anew, one entry per CDR3 protein. The repertoire includes 35,000 to 50,000 distinct CDR3 sequences, 30% of them detected once, and less than 5% sits in the top ten. The sequenced sample consisted of tumor-infiltrating memory CD4+ T cells sorted from the breast tumor. Sample subset: memory CD4+ T cells, CD4+CD45RO+CD25-. These receptors were collected from a female donor with breast cancer.

The gene calls are TRBV10-1 and TRBJ2-2; D not certain. There are 13 residues in the CDR3. The V end lost 4 bases, the J end lost 4 bases, and 7 bases lay between the germline ends. The V gene's germline CDR1 is WNHNN and CDR2 SYGVQD (reference sequence). The CDR3 nucleotides read TGCGCCAGCAGTGGACACAGCACCGGGGAGCTGTTTTTT. Translating it yields CASSGHSTGELFF.

The gene calls are TRBV5-1 and TRBJ2-1, with 8 bases fitting TRBD2. V dropped 3 bases and J dropped 1; count of bases not matched to a gene: 6. The CDR3 extends over 16 amino acids. Per germline, CDR1 SGHRS and CDR2 YFSETQ. The chain's CDR3 is CASSYVAGRSYNEQFF. CDR3 DNA: TGCGCCAGCAGCTACGTAGCGGGGAGGTCCTACAATGAGCAGTTCTTC. The whole variable domain, remainder taken from reference TRBV5-1 and TRBJ2-1, is KAGVTQTPRYLIKTRGQQVTLSCSPISGHRSVSWYQQTPGQGLQFLFEYFSETQRNKGNFPGRFSGRQFSNSRSEMNVSTLELGDSALYLCASSYVAGRSYNEQFFGPGTRLTVL.

This clonotype was observed many times. V gene TRBV5-1 combines with J gene TRBJ2-2, with no clear D. Germline V gene data show CDR1 as SGHRS and CDR2 as YFSETQ. The V gene lost 0 bases and the J gene lost 1 base, with 4 bases spanning the gap. The CDR3 has 14 amino acids. The DNA for the CDR3 is TGCGCCAGCAGCTTGGAGGGGAACACCGGGGAGCTGTTTTTT. Encoded protein: CASSLEGNTGELFF.

J is TRBJ2-2 and V is TRBV27; D not certain. This CDR3 has 13 amino acids. Trimming left V 5 bases short and J 0 bases short, with 4 bases between. The germline CDR1 and CDR2 sequences are MNHEY and SMNVEV (reference sequence). This CDR3 reads CASSPSNTGELFF. CDR3 sequence (DNA): TGTGCCAGCAGTCCATCGAACACCGGGGAGCTGTTTTTT.

This clonotype was counted between two and nine times. The chain is built from TRBV5-1 and TRBJ1-1, with TRBD1 matching 7 bases. Trimming took 3 bases from V and 3 from J; bases not matched to a gene: 2. The germline CDR1 and CDR2 sequences are SGHRS and YFSETQ. The CDR3 covers 13 residues. Written as DNA, the CDR3 is TGCGCCAGCAGCTGGGACAGCGACACTGAAGCTTTCTTT. Protein sequence: CASSWDSDTEAFF.

The sample holds a few counts of this clonotype. The chain is built from TRBV6-6 and TRBJ2-1, with TRBD1 identical over 10 bases. Germline loops: CDR1 MNHNY, CDR2 SVGAGI (reference sequence). V shed 6 bases and J 2 bases; nucleotides not matched to a gene: 1. The CDR3 loop spans 14 amino acids. The DNA of the CDR3 is TGTGCCAGCAGCGGACAGGGGGCCTACAATGAGCAGTTCTTC. Amino acid sequence: CASSGQGAYNEQFF.

This clonotype was picked up a small number of times. The chain couples TRBV5-1 to TRBJ1-1; D not resolved. CDR3 length: 13 amino acids. Germline V gives CDR1 SGHRS, CDR2 YFSETQ. V lost 1 base and J lost 0, with 4 bases in between. This CDR3 reads CASSLMVNTEAFF. For the CDR3, the DNA is TGCGCCAGCAGCTTGATGGTGAACACTGAAGCTTTCTTT.

A few counts support this clonotype. This chain joins TRBV5-1 and TRBJ1-2; maybe TRBD1 (5 bases). This CDR3 is built from 15 residues. Trimming cost V 4 bases and J 3 bases, with 16 bases left between them. CDR1 is SGHRS, CDR2 YFSETQ, per germline. CDR3 loop: CASSAQVNGYYGYTF. In DNA form, the CDR3 reads TGCGCCAGCAGCGCACAGGTGAATGGGTACTATGGCTACACCTTC. Looking up the rest from reference TRBV5-1 and TRBJ1-2 gives the full variable domain: KAGVTQTPRYLIKTRGQQVTLSCSPISGHRSVSWYQQTPGQGLQFLFEYFSETQRNKGNFPGRFSGRQFSNSRSEMNVSTLELGDSALYLCASSAQVNGYYGYTFGSGTRLTVV.

V and J are TRBV4-1 and TRBJ2-7; 10 bases line up with TRBD2. V trimming: 0 bases; J trimming: 0 bases; junction bases outside the gene matches: 5. Germline V gene lookup returns CDR1 MGHRA and CDR2 YSYEKL. The CDR3 is made up of 17 amino acids. The CDR3: CASSQEMSGRGSYEQYF. The CDR3 DNA is TGCGCCAGCAGCCAAGAAATGAGCGGGAGGGGCTCCTACGAGCAGTACTTC.

This clonotype was recorded a few times. The chain recombines TRBV6-1 with TRBJ2-7; D remains unclear. V lost 1 base to trimming and J lost 4 bases, with 8 bases between them. This CDR3 is built from 13 residues. Germline V lookup: CDR1 MNHNS, CDR2 SASEGT. The DNA of the CDR3 is TGTGCCAGCAGTGAAGAGTGGGGTTACGAGCAGTACTTC. Residues: CASSEEWGYEQYF.

V and J are TRBV7-2 and TRBJ2-5, with D perhaps TRBD1 (6 bases). Germline V gives CDR1 SGHTA, CDR2 FQGNSA. The CDR3 has 15 amino acids. V lost 2 bases to trimming and J lost 1 base, with 11 bases between them. For the CDR3, the DNA is TGTGCCAGCAGCTTACAGGGGATTGCCCAAGAGACCCAGTACTTC. As protein: CASSLQGIAQETQYF.

This clonotype was detected many times. The gene calls are TRBV4-1 and TRBJ2-4, with D perhaps being TRBD1 or TRBD2 (5 bases each). The V and J ends lost 4 bases and 7 bases respectively, with 17 bases between them. Germline-derived CDR1 and CDR2 are MGHRA and YSYEKL. This CDR3 spans 15 amino acids. Written as DNA, the CDR3 is TGCGCCAGCAGCCTGGACCCCGGGACCTTGAACATTCAGTACTTC. Translation: CASSLDPGTLNIQYF.

This clonotype was seen at least ten times. V gene TRBV4-1 combines with J gene TRBJ2-5; D is uncertain. Germline V gene data show CDR1 as MGHRA and CDR2 as YSYEKL. V was shortened by 2 bases and J by 3 bases, with 19 bases between the two germline ends. The CDR3 runs 17 residues. The CDR3 is CASSQKINLLGKETQYF. The CDR3 nucleotides are TGCGCCAGCAGCCAAAAAATAAACCTCCTGGGTAAAGAGACCCAGTACTTC.

The genes are TRBV7-9 and TRBJ2-2, with 7 bases matching TRBD1. Germline values: CDR1 SEHNR, CDR2 FQNEAQ (reference sequence). The CDR3 extends over 14 amino acids. J gave up 4 bases and V 3 bases, and 2 bases lay outside the gene matches. In DNA, the CDR3 is TGTGCCAGCAGCTTCAGGGGGAGCACCGGGGAGCTGTTTTTT. It codes for CASSFRGSTGELFF.

The chain uses TRBV5-5 and TRBJ2-7; 7 bases are a match to TRBD1. V trimming: 4 bases; J trimming: 0 bases; junction bases outside the gene matches: 4. The length of the CDR3 is 14 residues. Germline assignment: CDR1 SGHKS and CDR2 YYEKEE (reference sequence). CDR3 region: CASSIGTASYEQYF. The CDR3 DNA sequence: TGTGCCAGCAGCATTGGGACAGCCTCCTACGAGCAGTACTTC.

This chain links TRBV27 with TRBJ1-6; no clear D gene. Germline assignment: CDR1 MNHEY and CDR2 SMNVEV (reference sequence). CDR3 length equals 15 residues. Trimming took off 7 bases at V and 5 bases at J, with 15 bases between the two ends. The CDR3 DNA follows: TGTGCCAGCACCCGGATGGGTTCGCATAATTCACCCCTCCACTTT. Protein: CASTRMGSHNSPLHF.

This chain connects TRBV5-1 to TRBJ2-4, with D uncertain. This CDR3 comprises 16 residues. V was shortened by 1 base and J by 0 bases, with 11 bases between the two germline ends. In germline, CDR1 is SGHRS, CDR2 YFSETQ. The CDR3 loop is CASSLFAGLAKNIQYF. CDR3 coding DNA: TGCGCCAGCAGCTTGTTTGCTGGGCTAGCCAAAAACATTCAGTACTTC.

A remark on this clonotype: This CDR3 fails to terminate in the conserved phenylalanine or tryptophan, so it likely reflects a read error. The V gene is TRBV6-1, the J gene TRBJ1-1; a possible D gene is TRBD1 (6 bases). The CDR3 is 12 amino acids. Trimming stripped 7 bases from V and 5 bases from J, with 11 bases between. The germline V gene encodes CDR1 MNHNS and CDR2 SASEGT. The CDR3 DNA is TGTGCCAGCACCCAGGGGTGGACTGAAGCTTTCGTT. Translated: CASTQGWTEAFV.

This clonotype has at least ten counts. The V gene is TRBV7-9, the J gene TRBJ2-7; D ambiguous. Trimming took 5 bases from V and 4 from J, leaving 6 bases between them. From germline, CDR1 is SEHNR and CDR2 FQNEAQ (reference sequence). The CDR3 contains 11 residues. CDR3 protein: CASSQEYEQYF. The DNA for the CDR3 is TGTGCCAGCAGCCAGGAATACGAGCAGTACTTC.

This clonotype was recorded a few times. The chain couples TRBV19 to TRBJ2-7; 9 nucleotides agree with TRBD2. The CDR3 totals 15 residues. Per the germline V gene, CDR1 is LNHDA and CDR2 is SQIVND (reference sequence). V was clipped by 6 bases and J by 2 bases; unmatched bases: 8. The CDR3 loop reads CASSPSLAGPYEQYF. The CDR3 DNA is TGTGCCAGTAGCCCCAGTCTAGCGGGACCCTACGAGCAGTACTTC.